This TCR beta chain was obtained from a study of T cell responses to AZD1222 COVID-19 vaccine. With respect to this clone: Its antigen is unknown.

Sequencing used immunoSEQ multiplex PCR; TCRdb keeps in-frame clones, though not all of them. The repertoire includes under 200,000 clones, approximately 90% of them detected once, and approximately 1.5% sits in the top ten. V lost 6 bases and J 10 bases, leaving 18 bases between the germline ends. Germline-derived CDR1 and CDR2 are MNHEY and SVGEGT. The CDR3 loop spans 13 amino acids. Study-level results: Baseline testing showed seropositivity in only a handful of AZD1222 recipients. Reportedly, close to half of spike-specific TCRs are directed against unmutated variant regions.

The clonotype was recovered from an adult in good health. J is TRBJ1-1 and V is TRBV6-2 or TRBV6-3; weak D call: TRBD1 (5 bases). The source material was peripheral blood, sampled on day 0 of AZD1222 vaccination. DNA of the CDR3: TGTGCCAGCAGCCCTGGGGACGGGTACATAGCTTTCTTT. It yields the protein CASSPGDGYIAFF.